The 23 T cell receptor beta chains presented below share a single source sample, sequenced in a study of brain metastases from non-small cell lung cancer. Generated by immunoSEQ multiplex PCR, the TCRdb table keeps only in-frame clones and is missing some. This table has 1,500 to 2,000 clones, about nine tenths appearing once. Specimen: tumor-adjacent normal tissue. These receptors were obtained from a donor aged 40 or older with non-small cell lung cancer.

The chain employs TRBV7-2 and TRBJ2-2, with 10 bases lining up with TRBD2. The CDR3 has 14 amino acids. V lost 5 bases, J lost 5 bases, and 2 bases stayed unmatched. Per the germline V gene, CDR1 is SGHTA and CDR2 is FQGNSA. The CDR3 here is CASSPSGGTGELFF. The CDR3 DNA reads TGTGCCAGCAGCCCTAGCGGGGGAACCGGGGAGCTGTTTTTT.

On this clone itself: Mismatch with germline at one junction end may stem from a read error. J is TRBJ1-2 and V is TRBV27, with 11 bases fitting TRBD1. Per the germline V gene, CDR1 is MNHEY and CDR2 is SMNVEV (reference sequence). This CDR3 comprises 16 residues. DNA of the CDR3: TGTGTCAGCAGTTCCGGACAGGGGGCGCAAGTCTATGGCTACACCTTC. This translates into CVSSSGQGAQVYGYTF.

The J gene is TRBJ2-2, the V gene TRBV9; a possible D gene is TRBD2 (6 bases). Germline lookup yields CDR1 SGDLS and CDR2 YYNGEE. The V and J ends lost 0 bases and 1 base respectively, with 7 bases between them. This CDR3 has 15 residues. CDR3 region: CASSVVEGNTGELFF. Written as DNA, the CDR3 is TGTGCCAGCAGCGTAGTGGAGGGGAACACCGGGGAGCTGTTTTTT.

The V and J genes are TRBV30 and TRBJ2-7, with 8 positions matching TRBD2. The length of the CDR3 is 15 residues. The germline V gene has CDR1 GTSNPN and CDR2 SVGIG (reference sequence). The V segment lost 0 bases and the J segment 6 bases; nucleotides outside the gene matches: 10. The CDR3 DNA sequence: TGTGCCTGGAGTGTCTTGCGGGGGGCCCCTCGCGAGCAGTACTTC. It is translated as CAWSVLRGAPREQYF.

For the CDR3, the DNA is TGTGCCAGCAGTTACCTCGGCCGGGAGACCCAGTACTTC. Protein: CASSYLGRETQYF. This sequence joins TRBV6-5 and TRBJ2-5; no definite D call. This CDR3 spans 13 amino acids. Germline V gene data show CDR1 as MNHEY and CDR2 as SVGAGI. Trimming stripped 2 bases from V and 5 bases from J, with 9 bases between.

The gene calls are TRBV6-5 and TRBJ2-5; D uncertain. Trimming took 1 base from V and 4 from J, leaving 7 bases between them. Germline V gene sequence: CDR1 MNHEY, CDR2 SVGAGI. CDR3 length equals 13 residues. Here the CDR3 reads CASSYLVGETQYF. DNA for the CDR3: TGTGCCAGCAGTTACTTAGTGGGAGAGACCCAGTACTTC.

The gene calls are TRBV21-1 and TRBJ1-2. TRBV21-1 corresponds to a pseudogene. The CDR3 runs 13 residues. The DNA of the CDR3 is TGTGCCAGCAGCATATGGGGGGACTATGGCTACACCTTC. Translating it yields CASSIWGDYGYTF.

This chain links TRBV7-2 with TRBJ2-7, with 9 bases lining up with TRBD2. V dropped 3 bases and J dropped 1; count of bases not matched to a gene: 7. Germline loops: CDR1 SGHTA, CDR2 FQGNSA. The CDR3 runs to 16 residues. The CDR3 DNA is TGTGCCAGCAGCTTCGGACTAGCGAGGGAATCCTACGAGCAGTACTTC. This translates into CASSFGLARESYEQYF.

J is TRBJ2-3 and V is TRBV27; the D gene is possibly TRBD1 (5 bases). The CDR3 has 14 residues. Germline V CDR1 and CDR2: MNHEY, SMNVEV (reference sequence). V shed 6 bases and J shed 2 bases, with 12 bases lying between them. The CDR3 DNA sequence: TGTGCCAGCAGGGAATGGGGCGACACAGATACGCAGTATTTT. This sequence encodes CASREWGDTDTQYF.

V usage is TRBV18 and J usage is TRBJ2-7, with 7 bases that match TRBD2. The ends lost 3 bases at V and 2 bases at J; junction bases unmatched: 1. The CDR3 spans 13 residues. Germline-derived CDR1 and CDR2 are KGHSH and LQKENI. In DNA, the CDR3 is TGTGCCAGCTCACCCAGCGGGACCTACGAGCAGTACTTC. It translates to CASSPSGTYEQYF.

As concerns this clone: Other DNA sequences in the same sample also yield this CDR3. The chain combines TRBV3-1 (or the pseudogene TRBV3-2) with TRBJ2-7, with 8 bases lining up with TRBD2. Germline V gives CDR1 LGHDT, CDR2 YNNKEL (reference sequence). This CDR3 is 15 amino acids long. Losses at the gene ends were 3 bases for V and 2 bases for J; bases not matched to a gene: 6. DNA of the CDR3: TGTGCCAGCAGCCAGCGGGGGGCTAACGCCTACGAGCAGTACTTC. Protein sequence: CASSQRGANAYEQYF.

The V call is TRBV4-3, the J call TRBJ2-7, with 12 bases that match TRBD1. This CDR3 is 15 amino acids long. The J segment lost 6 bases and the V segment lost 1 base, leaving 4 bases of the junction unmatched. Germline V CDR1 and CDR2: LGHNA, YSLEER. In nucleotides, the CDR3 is TGCGCCAGCAGCCAAGTCTCGGGACAGGGGGCCGAGCAGTACTTC. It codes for CASSQVSGQGAEQYF.

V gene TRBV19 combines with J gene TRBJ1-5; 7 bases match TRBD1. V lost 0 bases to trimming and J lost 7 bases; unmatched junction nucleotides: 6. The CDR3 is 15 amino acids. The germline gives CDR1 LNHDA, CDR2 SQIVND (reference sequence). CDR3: CASSIDRTGYQPQHF. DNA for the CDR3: TGTGCCAGTAGTATAGATAGGACAGGATACCAGCCCCAGCATTTT.

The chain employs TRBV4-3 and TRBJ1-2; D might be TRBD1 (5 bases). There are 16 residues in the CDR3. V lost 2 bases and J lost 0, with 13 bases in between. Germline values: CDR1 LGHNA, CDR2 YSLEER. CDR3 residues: CASSQSSTDSNYGYTF. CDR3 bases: TGCGCCAGCAGCCAATCGTCGACAGACTCTAACTATGGCTACACCTTC.

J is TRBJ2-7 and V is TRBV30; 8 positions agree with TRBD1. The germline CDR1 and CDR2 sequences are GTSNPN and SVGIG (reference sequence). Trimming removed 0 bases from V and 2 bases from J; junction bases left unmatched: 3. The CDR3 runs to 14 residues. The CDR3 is CAWSVGQGAYEQYF. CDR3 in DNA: TGTGCCTGGAGTGTAGGACAGGGAGCCTACGAGCAGTACTTC.

The CDR3 loop reads CASSPPPGYTIYF. In nucleotides, the CDR3 is TGTGCTAGCAGCCCCCCGCCGGGGTACACCATATATTTT. The chain joins TRBV21-1 to TRBJ1-3. TRBV21-1 is noted as a pseudogene. This CDR3 comprises 13 residues.

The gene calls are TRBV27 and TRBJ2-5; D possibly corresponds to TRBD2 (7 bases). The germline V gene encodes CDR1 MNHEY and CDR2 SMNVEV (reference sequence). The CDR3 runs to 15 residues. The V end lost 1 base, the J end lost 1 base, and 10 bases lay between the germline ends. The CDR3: CASSLFAGAQETQYF. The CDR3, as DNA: TGTGCCAGCAGTTTATTTGCGGGGGCCCAAGAGACCCAGTACTTC.

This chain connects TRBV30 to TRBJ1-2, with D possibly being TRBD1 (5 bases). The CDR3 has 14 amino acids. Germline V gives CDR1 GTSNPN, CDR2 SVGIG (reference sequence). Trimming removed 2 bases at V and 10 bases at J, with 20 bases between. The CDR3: CAWSPVRLGVTYTF. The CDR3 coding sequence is TGTGCCTGGAGTCCTGTAAGGCTGGGGGTAACCTACACCTTC. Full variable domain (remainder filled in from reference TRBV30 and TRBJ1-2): SQTIHQWPATLVQPVGSPLSLECTVEGTSNPNLYWYRQAAGRGLQLLFYSVGIGQISSEVPQNLSASRPQDRQFILSSKKLLLSDSGFYLCAWSPVRLGVTYTFGSGTRLTVV.

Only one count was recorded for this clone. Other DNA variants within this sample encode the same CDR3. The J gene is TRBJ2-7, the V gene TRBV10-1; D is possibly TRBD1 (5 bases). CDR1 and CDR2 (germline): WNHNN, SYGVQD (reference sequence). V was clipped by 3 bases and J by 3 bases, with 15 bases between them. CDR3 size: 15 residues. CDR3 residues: CASSEGADTNYEQYF. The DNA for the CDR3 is TGCGCCAGCAGTGAAGGGGCCGACACTAACTACGAGCAGTACTTC.

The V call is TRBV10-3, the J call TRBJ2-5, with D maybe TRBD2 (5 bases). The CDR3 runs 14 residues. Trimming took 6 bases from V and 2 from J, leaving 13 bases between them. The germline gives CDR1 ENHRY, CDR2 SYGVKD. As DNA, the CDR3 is TGTGCCATCAGCCTTTCCCGGACTCAAGAGACCCAGTACTTC. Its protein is CAISLSRTQETQYF.

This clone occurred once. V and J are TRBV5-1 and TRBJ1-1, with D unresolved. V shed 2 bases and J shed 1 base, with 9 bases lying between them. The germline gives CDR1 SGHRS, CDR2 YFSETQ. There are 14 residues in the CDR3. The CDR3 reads CASSLRAWNTEAFF. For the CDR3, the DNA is TGCGCCAGCAGCTTACGGGCATGGAACACTGAAGCTTTCTTT.

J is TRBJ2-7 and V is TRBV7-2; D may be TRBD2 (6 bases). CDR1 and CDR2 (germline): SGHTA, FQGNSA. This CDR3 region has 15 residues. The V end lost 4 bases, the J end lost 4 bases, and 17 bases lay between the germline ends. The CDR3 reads CASSYSGGMRYEQYF. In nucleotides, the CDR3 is TGTGCCAGCAGCTATTCCGGGGGAATGAGATACGAGCAGTACTTC.

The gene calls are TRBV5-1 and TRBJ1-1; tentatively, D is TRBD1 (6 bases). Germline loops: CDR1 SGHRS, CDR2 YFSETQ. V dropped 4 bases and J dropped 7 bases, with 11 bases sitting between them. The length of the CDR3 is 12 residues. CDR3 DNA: TGCGCCAGCAGCGTCCCAGGGGATGAAGCTTTCTTT. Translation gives CASSVPGDEAFF.